The source of this TCR beta chain is a study of cytomegalovirus exposure and HLA in healthy donors. Whole-study results and caveats: In vitro data verified three CMV-associated chains as specific for CMV antigens. Later, an analysis showed that TCR beta chains associated with HLA were more clonally expanded than others that were equally common. For most TCR beta V segments, an earlier analysis put the productive rate at about 90% or about 30% of the time.

Researchers ran the PCR with 60 Vbeta and 13 Jbeta primers. The protocol was immunoSEQ multiplex PCR, while the TCRdb copy is restricted to in-frame clones and leaves out a portion. The sample holds about 86,000 clones, just over 70% seen once. Only one count was recorded for this clone. The target antigen is unknown. Sequenced sample: PBMCs. The TCR sequence derives from a man in his sixties in good health and CMV-seronegative.

The chain's CDR3 is CASSGTGANVLTF. Here the CDR3 DNA reads TGTGCCAGTAGCGGTACTGGGGCCAACGTCCTGACTTTC. J is TRBJ2-6 and V is TRBV19, with D uncertain. Germline assignment: CDR1 LNHDA and CDR2 SQIVND (reference sequence). V gave up 6 bases and J gave up 2 bases, with 5 bases separating them. CDR3 length equals 13 residues.